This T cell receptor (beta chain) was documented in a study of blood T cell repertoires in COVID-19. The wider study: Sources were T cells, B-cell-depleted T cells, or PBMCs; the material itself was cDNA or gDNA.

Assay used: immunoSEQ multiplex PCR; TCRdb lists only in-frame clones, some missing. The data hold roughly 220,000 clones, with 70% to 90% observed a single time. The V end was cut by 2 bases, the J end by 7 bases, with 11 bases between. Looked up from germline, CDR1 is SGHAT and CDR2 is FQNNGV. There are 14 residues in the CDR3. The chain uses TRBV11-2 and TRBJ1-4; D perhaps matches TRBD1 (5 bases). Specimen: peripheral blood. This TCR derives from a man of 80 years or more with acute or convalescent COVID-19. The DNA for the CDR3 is TGTGCCAGCAGCTTAAGTCAGGGTGCTGAAAAACTGTTTTTT. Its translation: CASSLSQGAEKLFF.